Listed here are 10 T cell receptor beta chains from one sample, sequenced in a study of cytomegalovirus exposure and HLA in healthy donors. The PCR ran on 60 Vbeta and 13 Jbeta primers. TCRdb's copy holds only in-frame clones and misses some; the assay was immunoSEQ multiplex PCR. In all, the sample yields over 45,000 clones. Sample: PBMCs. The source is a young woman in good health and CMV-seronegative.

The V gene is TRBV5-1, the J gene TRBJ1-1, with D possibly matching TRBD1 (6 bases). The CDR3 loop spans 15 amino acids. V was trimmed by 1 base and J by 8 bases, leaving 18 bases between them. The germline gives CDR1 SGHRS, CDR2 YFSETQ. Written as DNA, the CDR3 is TGCGCCAGCAGCTTGAGTCAGGGGACGTTTGGCGAAGCTTTCTTT. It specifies CASSLSQGTFGEAFF.

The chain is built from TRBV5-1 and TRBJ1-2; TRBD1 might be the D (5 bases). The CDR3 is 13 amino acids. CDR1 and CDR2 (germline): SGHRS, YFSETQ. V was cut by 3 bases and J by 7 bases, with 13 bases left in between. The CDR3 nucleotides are TGCGCCAGCAGCTGGGGATACCAGGGTGGCTACACCTTC. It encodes CASSWGYQGGYTF.

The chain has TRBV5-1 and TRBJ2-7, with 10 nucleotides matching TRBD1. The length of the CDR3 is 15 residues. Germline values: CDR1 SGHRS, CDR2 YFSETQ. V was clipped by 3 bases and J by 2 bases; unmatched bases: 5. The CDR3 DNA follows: TGCGCCAGCAGCTCGGCCGGGACAGGGGCCTACGAGCAGTACTTC. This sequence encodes CASSSAGTGAYEQYF.

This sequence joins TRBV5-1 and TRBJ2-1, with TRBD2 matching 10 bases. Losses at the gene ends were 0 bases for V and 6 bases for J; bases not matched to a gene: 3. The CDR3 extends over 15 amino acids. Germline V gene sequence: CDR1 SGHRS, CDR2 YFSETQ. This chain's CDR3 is CASSLVASGSNEQFF. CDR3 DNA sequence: TGCGCCAGCAGCTTGGTCGCTAGCGGGAGCAATGAGCAGTTCTTC.

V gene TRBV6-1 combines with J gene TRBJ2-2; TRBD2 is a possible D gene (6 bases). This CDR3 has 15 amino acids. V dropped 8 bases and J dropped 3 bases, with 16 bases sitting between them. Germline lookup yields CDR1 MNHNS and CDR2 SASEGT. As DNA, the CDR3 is TGTGCCAGCCTTGAGGCGTGGGGGGACACCGGGGAGCTGTTTTTT. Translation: CASLEAWGDTGELFF.

The CDR3 is CASSQDPLPTEQFF. The CDR3 DNA follows: TGCGCCAGCAGCCAAGATCCCCTTCCTACGGAGCAGTTCTTC. The V and J genes are TRBV4-1 and TRBJ2-1; no clear D gene. CDR1 is MGHRA, CDR2 YSYEKL, per germline. V was shortened by 0 bases and J by 10 bases, with 13 bases between the two germline ends. This CDR3 spans 14 amino acids.

The CDR3 region is CASSVYGSEQFF. DNA for the CDR3: TGTGCCAGCAGCGTCTATGGTTCGGAGCAGTTCTTC. The chain uses TRBV7-3 and TRBJ2-1; D ambiguous. The CDR3 is 12 residues long. CDR1 and CDR2 (germline): SGHTA, FQGTGA. The ends were cut back, 5 bases at V and 10 bases at J, with 12 bases in the middle.

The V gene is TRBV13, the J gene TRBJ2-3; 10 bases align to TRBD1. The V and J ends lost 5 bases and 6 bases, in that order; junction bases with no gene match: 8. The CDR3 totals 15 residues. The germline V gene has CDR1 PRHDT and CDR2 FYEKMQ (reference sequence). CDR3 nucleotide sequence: TGTGCCAGCAGCCGGGACAGGGGATTCGGGGATACGCAGTATTTT. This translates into CASSRDRGFGDTQYF.

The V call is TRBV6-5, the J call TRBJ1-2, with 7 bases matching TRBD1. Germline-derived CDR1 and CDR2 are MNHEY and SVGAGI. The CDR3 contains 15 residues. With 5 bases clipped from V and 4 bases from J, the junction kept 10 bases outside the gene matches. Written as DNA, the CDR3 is TGTGCCAGCAGTGCCATAATGGCAGGGGGCTATGGCTACACCTTC. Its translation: CASSAIMAGGYGYTF.

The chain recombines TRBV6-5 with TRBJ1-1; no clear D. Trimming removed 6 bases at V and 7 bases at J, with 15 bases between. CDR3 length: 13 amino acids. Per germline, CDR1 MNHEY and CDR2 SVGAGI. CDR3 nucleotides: TGTGCCAGCAGAACCCGTCCGGGGAATGAAGCTTTCTTT. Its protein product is CASRTRPGNEAFF.